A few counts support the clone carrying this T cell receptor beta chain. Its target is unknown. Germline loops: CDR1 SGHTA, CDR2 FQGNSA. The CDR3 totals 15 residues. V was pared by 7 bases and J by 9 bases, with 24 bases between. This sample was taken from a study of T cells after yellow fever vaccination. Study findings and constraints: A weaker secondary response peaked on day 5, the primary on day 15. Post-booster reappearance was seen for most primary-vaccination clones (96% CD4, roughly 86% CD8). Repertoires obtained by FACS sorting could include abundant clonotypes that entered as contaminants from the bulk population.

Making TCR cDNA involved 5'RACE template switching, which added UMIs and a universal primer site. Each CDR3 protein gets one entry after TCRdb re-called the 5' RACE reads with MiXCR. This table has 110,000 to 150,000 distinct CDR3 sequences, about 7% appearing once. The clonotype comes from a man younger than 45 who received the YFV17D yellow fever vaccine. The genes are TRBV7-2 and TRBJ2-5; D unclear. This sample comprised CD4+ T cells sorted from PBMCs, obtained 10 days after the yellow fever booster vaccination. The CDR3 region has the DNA TGTGCCAGCACAGAGAGACTTCCGATGGTAGTGGCCCAGTACTTC. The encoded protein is CASTERLPMVVAQYF.